What follows is one T cell receptor (beta chain) and its context. This sample stems from a study of cytomegalovirus exposure and HLA in healthy donors. Primers for the PCR totalled 60 Vbeta and 13 Jbeta. Measured with immunoSEQ multiplex PCR; TCRdb has only the in-frame clones, and not every one. The table shows approximately 170,000 clones, with roughly 73% occurring only once. CDR1 and CDR2 (germline): MNHEY, SMNVEV (reference sequence). V gave up 6 bases and J gave up 6 bases; unmatched junction bases: 9. This CDR3 is 14 amino acids long. The sample comprised PBMCs. The chain employs TRBV27 and TRBJ2-7; 9 nucleotides line up with TRBD1. The sequence was obtained from a female donor in good health and CMV-seronegative. The CDR3 is CASRLGQGPLEQYF. For the CDR3, the DNA is TGTGCCAGCAGACTAGGACAGGGGCCGCTCGAGCAGTACTTC.